This record looks at one TCR beta chain sequence and its context. This receptor's antigen is unknown. The record has no base qualities; no much larger clone is one base away. These data originate in a study of T cell clonotyping in hematopoietic cell transplantation (dated by TCRdb to 2020 to 2022). Study-wide context: A total of some 140 blood samples were gathered in the study from roughly 37 consecutive transplant recipients along with their related donors. Patient recruitment ran from 2015 to January 2017, and follow-up continued until late 2020 or death.

For TCR beta sequencing, blood samples came from the related transplant donors. Nuclei Lysis Solution was used to extract genomic DNA from fresh or cryopreserved unfractionated peripheral blood mononuclear cells. General study outcomes and caveats: Only a small fraction of recipient repertoires overlapped donor repertoires, with over 97% appearing de novo at the given depth. The sample size was limited, and CD4 and CD8 repertoire contributions could not be separated because cells were not sorted. Recipient TCR diversity fell after transplant, with pathologically expanded clonotypes rising progressively from day 30 to day 180. Inverse Simpson Index values from donors and from recipients before transplant predicted broader TCR repertoire diversity after transplant.

With the immunoSEQ assay, which is a bias-controlled multiplex PCR relying on V- and J-specific primers, TCR beta CDR3 regions were amplified from genomic DNA. A proprietary barcode and Illumina adapter sequences were added to the CDR3 amplicons in a second PCR step. CDR3 libraries were sequenced on an Illumina MiSeq instrument. Concerning the study's data processing: Export and quality control were handled in immunoSEQ Analyzer 3.0, while downstream analyses relied on R Bioconductor and Immunarch. Only productive rearrangements within the normalized downsampled data set were used in the calculation of repertoire metrics. Clonotypes larger than 5 templates in the normalized cohort were defined as pathologically expanded. The Inverse Simpson Index served as the measure of repertoire diversity. To capture all clonotypes, the CMV-specificity analyses were run on the non-normalized data set. In its TCRdb copy, this immuneACCESS table keeps in-frame sequences only and misses some clones. Where compared with another copy, unresolved V genes explain less than half of these, and the others have no known cause. The V and J calls and clone size are taken from that table; D and trimming were inferred from the DNA. Here the sample has 35,000 to 45,000 clones; around 90% occur a single time. The ten largest clones take up roughly 1.9% of the sample.

Measured from the cysteine to the phenylalanine, the CDR3 is 13 residues long. The retained sequence is limited to the CDR3, 39 bases, with the frame set at the first base. V loses 6 bases, J loses 0 bases, and the germline ends lie 9 bases apart. Reading the germline V gene gives CDR1 SGHTS and CDR2 YDEGEE. Recombination linked TRBV5-8 to TRBJ1-2, with no confident D gene call. Sequenced sample: peripheral blood mononuclear cells. This TCR came from a woman in her thirties or forties in good health. Some clones in this sample may be carry-over from other donors' samples. The nucleotide sequence is TGTGCCAGCACGCCCCGGGCTAACTATGGCTACACCTTC. Its protein reads: CASTPRANYGYTF.